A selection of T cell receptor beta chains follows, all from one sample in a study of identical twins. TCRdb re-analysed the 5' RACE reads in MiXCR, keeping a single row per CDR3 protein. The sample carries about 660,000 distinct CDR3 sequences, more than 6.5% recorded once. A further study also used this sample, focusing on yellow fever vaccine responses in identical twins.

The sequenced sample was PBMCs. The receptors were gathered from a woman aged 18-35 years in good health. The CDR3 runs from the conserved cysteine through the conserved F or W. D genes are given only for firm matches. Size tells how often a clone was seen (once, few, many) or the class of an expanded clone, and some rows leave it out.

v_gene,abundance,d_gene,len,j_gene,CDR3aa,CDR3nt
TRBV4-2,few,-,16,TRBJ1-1,CASSLTGKPMNTEAFF,TGTGCCAGCAGCCTGACAGGTAAACCTATGAACACTGAAGCTTTCTTT
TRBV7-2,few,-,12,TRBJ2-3,CASSLDRLTQYF,TGTGCCAGCAGCTTAGATCGACTGACGCAGTATTTT
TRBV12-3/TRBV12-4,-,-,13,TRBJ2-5,CASNGRGAETQYF,TGTGCCAGCAATGGCAGGGGTGCGGAGACCCAGTACTTC
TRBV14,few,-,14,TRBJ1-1,CASSSTFFRTEAFF,TGTGCCAGCAGCAGTACCTTCTTTAGGACTGAAGCTTTCTTT
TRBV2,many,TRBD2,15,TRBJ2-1,CASSSGTYTYNEQFF,TGTGCCAGCAGTAGCGGGACTTACACCTACAATGAGCAGTTCTTC
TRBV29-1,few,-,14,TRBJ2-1,CSVDPRSSYNEQFF,TGCAGCGTGGACCCAAGGAGCTCCTACAATGAGCAGTTCTTC
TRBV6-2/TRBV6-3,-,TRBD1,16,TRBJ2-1,CASKPYRGASYNEQFF,TGTGCCAGCAAGCCCTACAGGGGGGCCTCCTACAATGAGCAGTTCTTC
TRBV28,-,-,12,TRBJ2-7,CASSQLAYEQYF,TGTGCCAGCAGCCAGCTAGCGTACGAGCAGTACTTC
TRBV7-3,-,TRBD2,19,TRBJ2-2,CASSLKGTSGGANTGELFF,TGTGCCAGCAGCTTAAAGGGGACTAGCGGGGGGGCGAACACCGGGGAGCTGTTTTTT
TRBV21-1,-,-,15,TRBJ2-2,CASRGAGWLGGELFF,TGTGCCAGCAGGGGTGCGGGGTGGCTTGGCGGGGAGCTGTTTTTT
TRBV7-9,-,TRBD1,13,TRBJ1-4,CASGGQGYEKLFF,TGTGCCAGCGGCGGACAGGGGTATGAAAAACTGTTTTTT
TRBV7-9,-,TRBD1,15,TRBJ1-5,CASSPSGTGDQPQHF,TGTGCCAGCAGCCCCTCCGGGACAGGGGATCAGCCCCAGCATTTT
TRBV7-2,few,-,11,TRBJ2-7,CASSSRGQPDF,TGTGCCAGCAGCTCCCGGGGCCAGCCTGACTTC
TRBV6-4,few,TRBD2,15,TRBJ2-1,CASSDVRGGHNEQFF,TGTGCCAGCAGTGACGTGCGGGGGGGCCACAATGAGCAGTTCTTC
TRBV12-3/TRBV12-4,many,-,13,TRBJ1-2,CASSLILLNGYTF,TGTGCCAGCAGTTTAATTCTCCTCAATGGCTACACCTTC
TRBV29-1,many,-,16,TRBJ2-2,CSVEDRRTANTGELFF,TGCAGCGTTGAAGACCGAAGGACGGCGAACACCGGGGAGCTGTTTTTT
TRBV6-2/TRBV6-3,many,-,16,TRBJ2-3,CASSYTGNPYTDTQYF,TGTGCCAGCAGTTACACGGGCAACCCATACACAGATACGCAGTATTTT
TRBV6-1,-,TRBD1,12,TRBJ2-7,CASGTANYEQYF,TGTGCCAGCGGGACAGCCAACTACGAGCAGTACTTC
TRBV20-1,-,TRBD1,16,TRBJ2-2,CSARDTGTGVTGELFF,TGCAGTGCTAGAGACACCGGGACAGGGGTCACCGGGGAGCTGTTTTTT
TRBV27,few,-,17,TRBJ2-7,CASTPSRGTGSSYEQYF,TGTGCCAGCACCCCCAGTAGAGGGACCGGTTCCTCCTACGAGCAGTACTTC
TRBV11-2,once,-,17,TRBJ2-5,CASSFTGDLPSRETQYF,TGTGCCAGCAGCTTTACGGGGGATCTTCCTAGTCGGGAGACCCAGTACTTC
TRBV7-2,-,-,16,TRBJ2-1,CASSLKSVRGDNEQFF,TGTGCCAGCAGCTTAAAATCCGTGAGGGGCGACAATGAGCAGTTCTTC
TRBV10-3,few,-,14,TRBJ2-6,CAISRGSGANVLTF,TGTGCCATCAGTAGAGGCTCTGGGGCCAACGTCCTGACTTTC
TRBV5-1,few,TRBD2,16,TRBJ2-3,CASSSGTSGTTGTQYF,TGCGCCAGCAGCTCCGGGACTAGCGGAACGACGGGTACGCAGTATTTT
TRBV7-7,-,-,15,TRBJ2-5,CASSSRELLGETQYF,TGTGCTAGCAGCTCTCGGGAGTTATTGGGGGAGACCCAGTACTTC
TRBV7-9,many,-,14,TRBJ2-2,CASSSGLNTGELFF,TGTGCCAGCAGTTCGGGGCTGAACACCGGGGAGCTGTTTTTT
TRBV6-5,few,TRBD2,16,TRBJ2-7,CASSYGTSGKTYEQYF,TGTGCCAGCAGTTACGGGACTAGCGGGAAAACCTACGAGCAGTACTTC